These 16 T cell receptor beta chains came from one sample sequenced in a study of cytotoxic CD8 clonotypes in ibrutinib-treated CLL. Method: immunoSEQ multiplex PCR; TCRdb's copy keeps in-frame clones and lacks some. The repertoire holds more than 55,000 clones, with roughly 70% as singletons. This specimen was PBMCs, taken after 12 months of ibrutinib treatment. The origin of the receptors is a human donor with chronic lymphocytic leukemia.

As regards this clone: Relative to the germline gene, one junction end is altered; a read error may explain this. This chain uses TRBV7-3 with TRBJ1-1; a weak D match, TRBD1 (5 bases). Germline V gene sequence: CDR1 SGHTA, CDR2 FQGTGA. This CDR3 region has 13 residues. Here the CDR3 DNA reads TGTGTCAGCAGCCCTATGCGGGGGGATGAAGCTTTCTTT. Translated: CVSSPMRGDEAFF.

The gene calls are TRBV25-1 and TRBJ1-5; D is undetermined. Deletions cut 3 bases from V and 5 bases from J, with 17 bases between. The V gene's germline CDR1 is MGHDK and CDR2 SYGVNS. The CDR3 consists of 16 residues. For the CDR3, the DNA is TGTGCCAGCAGTGAGGGCAAGACGCTCGGTTATCAGCCCCAGCATTTT. It encodes CASSEGKTLGYQPQHF.

This clone was observed a few times. The V call is TRBV5-1, the J call TRBJ2-5, with TRBD1 matching 12 bases. Germline-derived CDR1 and CDR2 are SGHRS and YFSETQ. This CDR3 has 16 residues. V shed 4 bases, J shed 2 bases, and the junction held 6 bases outside the gene matches. The CDR3 DNA sequence: TGCGCCAGCAGCCCAGGGACAGGGGGCTATCAAGAGACCCAGTACTTC. Amino acid sequence: CASSPGTGGYQETQYF.

The chain couples TRBV12-5 to TRBJ2-1, with TRBD2 identical over 13 bases. J gave up 14 bases and V 4 bases, and 8 bases lay outside the gene matches. The CDR3 is 14 amino acids. Germline loops: CDR1 LGHNT, CDR2 FRNRAP. The CDR3 nucleotides read TGTGCTAGTGGTTACGGACTAGCGGGAGCCGGGGAGTTCTTC. It specifies CASGYGLAGAGEFF.

This chain joins TRBV18 and TRBJ1-1, with 10 bases identical to TRBD1. J lost 6 bases, V lost 4 bases, and 5 bases had no gene match. Germline V lookup: CDR1 KGHSH, CDR2 LQKENI. This CDR3 is built from 14 residues. CDR3 region: CASSRSGTGAEAFF. CDR3 nucleotides: TGTGCCAGCTCACGATCCGGGACAGGGGCTGAAGCTTTCTTT.

The chain has TRBV6-5 and TRBJ2-6, with a tentative D call TRBD2 (5 bases). The length of the CDR3 is 15 residues. V was clipped by 5 bases and J by 0 bases, with 8 bases between them. CDR1 is MNHEY and CDR2 is SVGAGI in the germline V gene. The CDR3 coding sequence is TGTGCCAGCAGTACCGACTACTCTGGGGCCAACGTCCTGACTTTC. Translating gives CASSTDYSGANVLTF.

The chain employs TRBV5-1 and TRBJ2-2; 8 nucleotides align to TRBD2. J gave up 0 bases and V 5 bases, and 6 bases lay outside the gene matches. The germline V gene encodes CDR1 SGHRS and CDR2 YFSETQ. The CDR3 loop spans 16 amino acids. In DNA, the CDR3 is TGCGCCAGCAGACCTCCGGGACTAGCGAACACCGGGGAGCTGTTTTTT. Encoded protein: CASRPPGLANTGELFF.

The chain carries TRBV7-2 and TRBJ1-2, with D unresolved. V gave up 6 bases and J gave up 4 bases, with 12 bases separating them. From germline, CDR1 is SGHTA and CDR2 FQGNSA. There are 13 residues in the CDR3. CDR3 sequence: CASRKQQAYGYTF. The CDR3 DNA is TGTGCCAGCAGAAAACAGCAAGCCTATGGCTACACCTTC.

J is TRBJ1-4 and V is TRBV5-1, with 7 bases lining up with TRBD1. This CDR3 region has 15 residues. In germline, CDR1 is SGHRS, CDR2 YFSETQ. V was clipped by 0 bases and J by 3 bases; unmatched bases: 2. CDR3 bases: TGCGCCAGCAGCTTGGGGGGACAGTCTAATGAAAAACTGTTTTTT. Translation gives CASSLGGQSNEKLFF.

This clone occurred a few times. V gene TRBV6-5 combines with J gene TRBJ1-5; 8 positions match TRBD1. Germline V CDR1 and CDR2: MNHEY, SVGAGI. The ends lost 9 bases at V and 1 base at J; junction bases unmatched: 5. The CDR3 covers 14 residues. The CDR3 spells CASGQGGSNQPQHF. In DNA form, the CDR3 reads TGTGCCAGTGGACAGGGCGGAAGCAATCAGCCCCAGCATTTT.

This clone turned up a few times. The chain carries TRBV9 and TRBJ2-1, with no clear D. V was pared by 2 bases and J by 5 bases, with 8 bases between. Germline CDR1 reads SGDLS; CDR2 reads YYNGEE. The CDR3 loop spans 13 amino acids. The CDR3, as DNA: TGTGCCAGCAGCGTGGGTCATGACAATGAGCAGTTCTTC. It codes for CASSVGHDNEQFF.

This chain links TRBV7-9 with TRBJ2-5, with D tentatively TRBD2 (6 bases). CDR1 is SEHNR and CDR2 is FQNEAQ in the germline V gene (reference sequence). The CDR3 totals 14 residues. V was cut by 11 bases and J by 1 base, with 17 bases left in between. CDR3 amino acids: CASGGNDRQETQYF. The CDR3 DNA sequence: TGTGCCTCTGGCGGGAACGACCGCCAAGAGACCCAGTACTTC.

The V and J genes are TRBV5-1 and TRBJ1-1, with D possibly matching TRBD1 (5 bases). Germline loops: CDR1 SGHRS, CDR2 YFSETQ. This CDR3 region has 15 residues. Trimming removed 0 bases at V and 2 bases at J, with 11 bases between. CDR3 coding DNA: TGCGCCAGCAGCTTGGAAGGGGTGCCTAACACTGAAGCTTTCTTT. Protein: CASSLEGVPNTEAFF.

This clone has just one count. V usage is TRBV7-2 and J usage is TRBJ2-5; 9 positions agree with TRBD1. The germline V gene has CDR1 SGHTA and CDR2 FQGNSA. This CDR3 spans 13 amino acids. Losses at the gene ends were 5 bases for V and 9 bases for J; bases not matched to a gene: 7. CDR3 loop: CASSRDRAPAQYF. In nucleotides, the CDR3 is TGTGCCAGCAGCCGGGACAGGGCCCCGGCCCAGTACTTC.

The CDR3 is CASSVGGSGTDTQYF. CDR3 DNA: TGCGCCAGCAGTGTTGGGGGGAGTGGAACAGATACGCAGTATTTT. The gene calls are TRBV10-1 and TRBJ2-3; perhaps TRBD2 as D (6 bases). Trimming removed 4 bases from V and 3 bases from J, with 14 bases in between. CDR1 is WNHNN and CDR2 is SYGVQD in the germline V gene (reference sequence). This CDR3 is built from 15 residues.

The chain uses TRBV5-1 and TRBJ2-1; 7 nucleotides match TRBD1. With 3 bases clipped from V and 0 bases from J, the junction kept 9 bases outside the gene matches. From germline, CDR1 is SGHRS and CDR2 YFSETQ. The CDR3 contains 17 residues. The CDR3 here is CASSSRTGPSSYNEQFF. The CDR3 DNA reads as TGCGCCAGCAGCTCCCGGACAGGCCCGAGCTCCTACAATGAGCAGTTCTTC.